The present entry profiles one T cell receptor (beta chain) with its context. These data come from a study of blood T cell repertoires in COVID-19. Overall study: Sites in the United States, Italy and Spain provided acute and convalescent COVID-19 samples. PBMCs, B-cell-depleted T cells, or T cells were the source of the cDNA or gDNA that made up the material.

How the authors handled the data: Researchers report that nucleated cell counts were estimated from reference gene primer amplification. The repertoire was sequenced with immunoSEQ multiplex PCR; TCRdb's copy has only in-frame clones and lacks some. D and trimming were read from the DNA, whereas the V and J calls and clone size are those reported in that table. The top ten hold approximately 11% of the sample, which has over 250,000 clones, approximately 85% seen once. The sample comprised peripheral blood. This clonotype was sampled from a woman between 70 and 85 years old with acute or convalescent COVID-19.

The CDR3 is CASSAGQVCFF. The CDR3 coding sequence is TGTGCCAGCAGTGCCGGACAGGTCTGCTTCTTT. V is TRBV12-3 or TRBV12-4 and J is TRBJ1-1; 7 bases align to TRBD1. The CDR3 contains 11 residues. The J segment lost 14 bases and the V segment lost 5 bases, leaving 8 bases of the junction unmatched.